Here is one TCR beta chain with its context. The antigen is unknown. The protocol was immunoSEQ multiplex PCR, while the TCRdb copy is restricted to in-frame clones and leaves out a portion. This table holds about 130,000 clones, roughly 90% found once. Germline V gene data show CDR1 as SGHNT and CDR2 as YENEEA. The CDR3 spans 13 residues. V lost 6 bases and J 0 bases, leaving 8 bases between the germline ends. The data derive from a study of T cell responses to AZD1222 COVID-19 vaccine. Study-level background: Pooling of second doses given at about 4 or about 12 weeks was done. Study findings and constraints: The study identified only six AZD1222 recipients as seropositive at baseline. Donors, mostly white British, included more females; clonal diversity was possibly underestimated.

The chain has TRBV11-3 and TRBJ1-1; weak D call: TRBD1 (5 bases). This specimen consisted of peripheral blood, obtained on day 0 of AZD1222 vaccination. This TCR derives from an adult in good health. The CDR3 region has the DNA TGTGCCAGCAGTGGGGGTATGAACACTGAAGCTTTCTTT. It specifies CASSGGMNTEAFF.